The present entry profiles one TCR beta chain with its context. As yet, its antigen is unknown. This sample was taken from a study of T cells after yellow fever vaccination. Study conclusions and caveats: Reappearance after the booster was observed for most primary-vaccination clones (more than 95% CD4, almost 90% CD8).

Template switching by 5'RACE produced TCR cDNA, adding a universal primer site and UMIs. TCRdb re-analysed the 5' RACE reads in MiXCR, keeping a single row per CDR3 protein. The sample includes 250,000 to 300,000 distinct CDR3 sequences, about 5.2% of them seen just once. This receptor was identified in a man younger than 35 who received the YFV17D yellow fever vaccine. Specimen: CD4+ T cells sorted from PBMCs, collected on the day of the yellow fever booster vaccination.

CDR3 protein: CASSPGDRGRTGELFF. CDR3 DNA sequence: TGCGCCAGCAGTCCGGGGGACAGGGGGCGAACCGGGGAGCTGTTTTTT. The rearrangement joins TRBV10-1 to TRBJ2-2, with TRBD1 matching 12 bases. The CDR3 extends over 16 amino acids. CDR1 is WNHNN and CDR2 is SYGVQD in the germline V gene (reference sequence). With V trimmed by 5 bases and J by 5 bases, 6 bases remained unmatched.